The T cell receptor (beta chain) under discussion was sequenced for a study of T cells in localized non-small cell lung cancer. Study-wide points: Of the top 100 tumor clones, median roughly 55 were in adjacent lung, around 28 among its top 100.

This CDR3 contains 13 residues. Per germline, CDR1 MDHEN and CDR2 SYDVKM. Trimming shortened V by 7 bases and J by 4 bases, and 8 bases separated the two germline ends. Produced via immunoSEQ multiplex PCR; TCRdb's table is partial and in-frame only. Here the sample spans tens of thousands of clones, 94% being singletons. About this clone: Its antigen is unidentified.

This clonotype was obtained from a woman aged 40-69 years with stage I lung adenocarcinoma. The chain couples TRBV28 to TRBJ1-6; D is undetermined. The sample was peripheral blood, taken before any cancer treatment. CDR3 nucleotides: TGTGCCAGCAAATCAATTTATAATTCACCCCTCCACTTT. Its protein is CASKSIYNSPLHF.